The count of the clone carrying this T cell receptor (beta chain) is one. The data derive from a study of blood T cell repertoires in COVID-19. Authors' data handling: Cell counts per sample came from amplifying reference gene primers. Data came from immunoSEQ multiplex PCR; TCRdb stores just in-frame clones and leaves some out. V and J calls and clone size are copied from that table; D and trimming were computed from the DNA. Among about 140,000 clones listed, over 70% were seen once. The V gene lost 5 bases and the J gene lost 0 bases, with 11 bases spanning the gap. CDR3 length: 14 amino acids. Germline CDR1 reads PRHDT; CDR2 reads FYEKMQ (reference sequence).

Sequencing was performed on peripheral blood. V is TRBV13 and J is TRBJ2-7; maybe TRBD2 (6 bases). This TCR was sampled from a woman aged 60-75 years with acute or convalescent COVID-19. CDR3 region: CASSAGTSSYEQYF. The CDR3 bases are TGTGCCAGCAGCGCCGGGACTTCCTCCTACGAGCAGTACTTC.